The rows below give T cell receptor beta chains drawn from one sample of a study of shared clonotypes between healthy human individuals. The repertoire was sequenced with immunoSEQ multiplex PCR; TCRdb's copy has only in-frame clones and lacks some. The sample contains around 2.1 million clones, 90% to 95% of which appear only once. The specimen was naive CD8+ T cells from PBMCs. Every receptor here comes from a man in his late teens or twenties in good health. Some clones in this sample may be carry-over from other donors' samples. Each CDR3 is given with its conserved first and last residue. D genes are given only for firm matches. Only part of the rows carry a size: once, few, many, or a class if the clone is expanded.

>TRBJ1-2|TRBV29-1|-|-
CSVEDFGGLVGYTF
TGCAGCGTTGAAGATTTCGGGGGGCTCGTTGGCTACACCTTC
>TRBJ2-1|TRBV15|TRBD2|once
CATSSGLAGTVLGYNEQFF
TGTGCCACCAGCAGTGGACTAGCGGGTACAGTGCTGGGGTACAATGAGCAGTTCTTC
>TRBJ1-5|TRBV5-6|-|-
CASSLGGSRSQPQHF
TGTGCCAGCAGCTTGGGGGGCAGCCGGTCCCAGCCCCAGCATTTT
>TRBJ2-2|TRBV7-2|-|-
CASSLRIGIIGELFF
TGTGCCAGCAGCTTACGGATAGGAATTATCGGGGAGCTGTTTTTT
>TRBJ2-1|TRBV27|-|-
CASSWRGNNEQFF
TGTGCCAGCAGTTGGAGGGGGAATAATGAGCAGTTCTTC
>TRBJ2-7|TRBV13|TRBD2|-
CASSQAGGPWEQYF
TGTGCCAGCAGCCAAGCGGGAGGGCCATGGGAGCAGTACTTC
>TRBJ2-7|TRBV5-1|-|-
CASSFWRDHYEQYF
TGCGCCAGCAGCTTCTGGAGGGACCATTACGAGCAGTACTTC
>TRBJ2-1|TRBV25-1|-|-
CASSISGTEQFF
TGTGCCAGCAGTATATCCGGGACAGAGCAGTTCTTC
>TRBJ1-2|TRBV7-2|-|-
CASSLDKMGYGYTF
TGTGCCAGCAGCTTAGACAAGATGGGCTATGGCTACACCTTC
>TRBJ2-1|TRBV9|TRBD1|-
CASSRNQGAHYNEQFF
TGTGCCAGCAGCCGGAACCAGGGGGCTCATTACAATGAGCAGTTCTTC
>TRBJ2-2|TRBV27|TRBD2|-
CASSFRLAGVAGELFF
TGTGCCAGCAGTTTTAGGCTAGCGGGAGTGGCCGGGGAGCTGTTTTTT
>TRBJ2-1|TRBV9|TRBD2|-
CASSAPGGGKYNEQFF
TGTGCCAGCAGCGCGCCTGGCGGGGGGAAGTACAATGAGCAGTTCTTC
>TRBJ2-7|TRBV5-1|-|once
CASRPVGSYEQYF
TGCGCCAGCAGACCGGTCGGGTCCTACGAGCAGTACTTC
>TRBJ1-3|TRBV6-1|-|-
CASSEARGFSGNTIYF
TGTGCCAGCAGTGAAGCCAGGGGTTTTTCTGGAAACACCATATATTTT
>TRBJ2-7|TRBV27|TRBD2|-
CASSLGVGTSVYEQYF
TGTGCCAGCAGTTTAGGAGTCGGAACTAGCGTCTACGAGCAGTACTTC
>TRBJ2-5|TRBV25-1|TRBD2|once
CASSEFVTSGRETQYF
TGTGCCAGCAGTGAATTCGTGACTAGCGGGAGGGAGACCCAGTACTTC
>TRBJ2-1|TRBV2|-|-
CASTRGHNEQFF
TGTGCCAGCACCCGGGGGCACAATGAGCAGTTCTTC
>TRBJ1-5|TRBV28|-|few
CASSTGRFEPQHF
TGTGCCAGCAGTACGGGACGGTTCGAGCCCCAGCATTTT
>TRBJ1-2|TRBV27|-|-
CASSLAGSYGYTF
TGTGCCAGCAGTTTAGCAGGGAGCTATGGCTACACCTTC
>TRBJ1-3|TRBV19|-|-
CASSIGGTGNTIYF
TGTGCCAGTAGTATAGGGGGGACTGGAAACACCATATATTTT
>TRBJ2-7|TRBV4-1|-|-
CASSPRQGGYEQYF
TGCGCCAGCAGCCCGCGACAGGGAGGGTACGAGCAGTACTTC
>TRBJ1-5|TRBV30|-|-
CAWSETGNGPQHF
TGTGCCTGGAGTGAGACTGGGAATGGGCCCCAGCATTTT
>TRBJ2-6|TRBV11-2|TRBD1|-
CASSLDRRTGGSGANVLTF
TGTGCCAGCAGCTTAGATCGTAGGACAGGGGGATCTGGGGCCAACGTCCTGACTTTC
>TRBJ2-7|TRBV14|TRBD2|-
CASSQGSAGGREQYF
TGTGCCAGCAGCCAAGGGTCTGCGGGAGGGAGGGAGCAGTACTTC
>TRBJ2-1|TRBV12-1|-|-
CASSQLIAGGPCEQFF
TGTGCCAGCAGCCAACTAATAGCGGGAGGGCCGTGTGAGCAGTTCTTC
>TRBJ2-7|TRBV19|-|-
CASSRDGAYEQYF
TGTGCCAGTAGTCGGGACGGCGCCTACGAGCAGTACTTC
>TRBJ1-1|TRBV6-5|-|-
CASSYGRGLSTEAFF
TGTGCCAGCAGTTACGGACGGGGGTTGAGCACTGAAGCTTTCTTT
>TRBJ2-3|TRBV15|-|-
CATRSLPSTSTDTQYF
TGTGCCACCAGGAGTCTGCCCAGCACTAGCACAGATACGCAGTATTTT
>TRBJ1-2|TRBV6-6|-|-
CAAWAGALYGYTF
TGTGCCGCTTGGGCAGGCGCTCTCTATGGCTACACCTTC
>TRBJ1-4|TRBV19|-|-
CASSIGGRGEKLFF
TGTGCCAGTAGTATTGGGGGGCGAGGTGAAAAACTGTTTTTT
>TRBJ2-1|TRBV2|TRBD1|-
CASREPGQVNYNEQFF
TGTGCCAGCAGGGAGCCGGGACAGGTGAACTACAATGAGCAGTTCTTC
>TRBJ1-2|TRBV7-9|-|-
CASSLTPPNYGYTF
TGTGCCAGCAGCTTAACCCCTCCTAACTATGGCTACACCTTC
>TRBJ1-5|TRBV5-6|-|-
CASSYGVNQPQHF
TGTGCCAGCAGCTACGGGGTTAATCAGCCCCAGCATTTT
>TRBJ2-7|TRBV25-1|-|-
CASSPPNRVEQYF
TGTGCCAGCAGTCCCCCCAACAGGGTCGAGCAGTACTTC
>TRBJ2-7|TRBV14|-|once
CASSQGGAGVYEQYF
TGTGCCAGCAGCCAAGGGGGGGCAGGCGTCTACGAGCAGTACTTC
>TRBJ1-1|TRBV10-3|TRBD1|-
CAISDRQGDTEAFF
TGTGCCATCAGTGATCGACAGGGGGACACTGAAGCTTTCTTT
>TRBJ2-2|TRBV4-1|TRBD1|-
CASSLGQGLGELFF
TGCGCCAGCAGCCTGGGACAGGGGCTCGGGGAGCTGTTTTTT
>TRBJ2-1|TRBV7-8|TRBD2|-
CASSEPSGDNEQFF
TGTGCCAGCAGCGAACCGAGCGGGGACAATGAGCAGTTCTTC
>TRBJ1-5|TRBV28|TRBD1|-
CASSLGTGANQPQHF
TGTGCCAGCAGTTTAGGGACAGGGGCTAATCAGCCCCAGCATTTT
>TRBJ2-3|TRBV9|TRBD2|-
CASSDRLATTTDTQYF
TGTGCCAGCAGCGACCGACTAGCGACAACCACAGATACGCAGTATTTT
>TRBJ2-7|TRBV5-1|TRBD1|-
CASSHRWTGPERMYEQYF
TGCGCCAGCAGCCACCGATGGACAGGGCCAGAGAGGATGTACGAGCAGTACTTC
>TRBJ2-6|TRBV4-1|-|-
CASSPRVSGANVLTF
TGCGCCAGCAGCCCTCGGGTGAGTGGGGCCAACGTCCTGACTTTC
>TRBJ2-2|TRBV10-1|TRBD2|-
CASSLLASTGELFF
TGCGCCAGCAGCTTACTAGCGTCCACCGGGGAGCTGTTTTTT
>TRBJ2-5|TRBV9|TRBD2|-
CASSASGKETQYF
TGTGCCAGCAGCGCTAGCGGTAAAGAGACCCAGTACTTC
>TRBJ2-3|TRBV27|-|few
CASSSGSTDTQYF
TGTGCCAGCAGTTCAGGGAGCACAGATACGCAGTATTTT
>TRBJ1-1|TRBV7-8|-|-
CASSSDPRRPAFF
TGTGCCAGCAGTTCCGACCCGCGGCGGCCGGCTTTCTTT
>TRBJ2-7|TRBV18|-|once
CASSPPWDSGIHYEQYF
TGTGCCAGCTCACCACCCTGGGACAGCGGGATTCACTACGAGCAGTACTTC
>TRBJ2-3|TRBV5-1|-|-
CASSFGDSSFGDTQYF
TGCGCCAGCAGCTTCGGGGATTCTAGTTTTGGGGATACGCAGTATTTT
>TRBJ2-1|TRBV19|TRBD2|-
CASIRSGRTPQEQFF
TGTGCCAGTATCAGAAGCGGGAGGACCCCCCAAGAGCAGTTCTTC
>TRBJ2-2|TRBV5-1|TRBD2|-
CASSLGRTSGSANTGELFF
TGCGCCAGCAGCTTGGGTAGGACTAGCGGGTCAGCGAACACCGGGGAGCTGTTTTTT
>TRBJ2-7|TRBV29-1|-|-
CSVTYNTYEQYF
TGCAGCGTTACCTACAACACTTACGAGCAGTACTTC
>TRBJ2-1|TRBV27|-|-
CASSLAGRRSYNEQFF
TGTGCCAGCAGTTTAGCCGGGCGGCGCTCCTACAATGAGCAGTTCTTC
>TRBJ2-5|TRBV2|-|-
CAIQEILEETQYF
TGTGCCATACAAGAAATTCTAGAAGAGACCCAGTACTTC
>TRBJ1-1|TRBV14|TRBD1|-
CASSYNRGRNTEAFF
TGTGCCAGCTCCTATAACAGGGGGAGGAACACTGAAGCTTTCTTT
>TRBJ2-7|TRBV7-2|TRBD1|-
CASSSRQGPSYEQYF
TGTGCCAGCAGCTCACGACAGGGGCCTTCCTACGAGCAGTACTTC